The next 6 T cell receptor beta chains were all read from a single sample in a study of T cell responses to AZD1222 COVID-19 vaccine. Profiled with immunoSEQ multiplex PCR; TCRdb holds only in-frame clones, not every one. The sample lists around 200,000 clones; approximately 86% were seen once. The specimen was peripheral blood, collected on day 0 of AZD1222 vaccination. The receptor source for this set is an adult in good health.

This sequence joins TRBV27 and TRBJ2-2; TRBD1 aligns across 9 bases. Germline loops: CDR1 MNHEY, CDR2 SMNVEV (reference sequence). V dropped 5 bases and J dropped 4; count of bases not matched to a gene: 11. The CDR3 extends over 17 amino acids. The CDR3 DNA reads as TGTGCCAGCAGTCCCCTTACGACAGGGGGGTTCACCGGGGAGCTGTTTTTT. Protein sequence: CASSPLTTGGFTGELFF.

This rearrangement joins TRBV20-1 to TRBJ1-3, with D uncertain. In germline, CDR1 is DFQATT, CDR2 SNEGSKA (reference sequence). The V gene lost 5 bases and the J gene lost 7 bases, with 6 bases spanning the gap. This CDR3 is 10 amino acids long. The CDR3 region has the DNA TGCAGTGCTGGTGAGAACACCATATATTTT. Translated: CSAGENTIYF.

This clone was detected only a few times. The genes are TRBV5-1 and TRBJ2-2; 7 positions match TRBD1. V trimming: 0 bases; J trimming: 6 bases; junction bases outside the gene matches: 8. Germline lookup yields CDR1 SGHRS and CDR2 YFSETQ. The CDR3 runs to 16 residues. The CDR3 reads CASSLGQGVVPGELFF. For the CDR3, the DNA is TGCGCCAGCAGCTTGGGACAGGGTGTCGTACCCGGGGAGCTGTTTTTT. The entire variable domain, with the rest obtained from reference TRBV5-1 and TRBJ2-2, is as follows: KAGVTQTPRYLIKTRGQQVTLSCSPISGHRSVSWYQQTPGQGLQFLFEYFSETQRNKGNFPGRFSGRQFSNSRSEMNVSTLELGDSALYLCASSLGQGVVPGELFFGEGSRLTVL.

The rearrangement uses TRBV5-4 and TRBJ1-2; possibly TRBD1 for D (6 bases). Germline lookup yields CDR1 SGHNT and CDR2 YYREEE (reference sequence). This CDR3 has 14 residues. The V end lost 0 bases, the J end lost 4 bases, and 10 bases lay between the germline ends. The CDR3 nucleotides read TGTGCCAGCAGCTTGGGTCAGGGGCGCTATGGCTACACCTTC. Translating it yields CASSLGQGRYGYTF.

The chain has TRBV4-3 and TRBJ1-3, with D tentatively TRBD1 (5 bases). Germline V gene sequence: CDR1 LGHNA, CDR2 YSLEER. The CDR3 runs 16 residues. The germline V and J ends were trimmed by 4 bases and 0 bases, with 13 bases remaining between them. Here the CDR3 reads CASSPSGRGSGNTIYF. CDR3 DNA sequence: TGCGCCAGCAGCCCCTCAGGGCGGGGCTCTGGAAACACCATATATTTT.

The V and J genes are TRBV13 and TRBJ2-7; D gene uncertain. Germline lookup yields CDR1 PRHDT and CDR2 FYEKMQ (reference sequence). The CDR3 length is 15 residues. Trimming pared 3 bases from V and 2 bases from J, leaving 14 bases between. This CDR3 is CASSLGSGGAYEQYF. The CDR3 DNA follows: TGTGCCAGCAGCTTGGGGTCGGGCGGAGCCTACGAGCAGTACTTC.